This passage covers 5 T cell receptor beta chains from one sample sequenced in a study of T cell responses to AZD1222 COVID-19 vaccine. Profiling relied on immunoSEQ multiplex PCR, and the TCRdb table lists in-frame clones only, not all of them. The sample holds approximately 150,000 clones, 85% to 90% seen once. The specimen comprised peripheral blood, sampled on day 0 of AZD1222 vaccination. The receptors derive from an adult in good health.

The V and J genes are TRBV5-8 and TRBJ2-1; 10 nucleotides line up with TRBD2. CDR1 is SGHTS and CDR2 is YDEGEE in the germline V gene. The CDR3 extends over 15 amino acids. The junction had 7 bases not matched to a gene; V was cut back by 3 bases and J by 7 bases. CDR3 nucleotides: TGTGCCAGCAGCTCCTCTGGACTAGCGGTTAATGAGCAGTTCTTC. Encoded protein: CASSSSGLAVNEQFF.

The chain carries TRBV6-5 and TRBJ1-1, with 8 bases lining up with TRBD1. The CDR3 is 14 amino acids. Germline values: CDR1 MNHEY, CDR2 SVGAGI. Trimming cost V 4 bases and J 4 bases; bases outside gene matches: 5. The CDR3 is CASSSGQGRTEAFF. Here the CDR3 DNA reads TGTGCCAGCAGTTCCGGACAGGGTCGCACTGAAGCTTTCTTT.

This clone was picked up one time. The V call is TRBV7-9, the J call TRBJ1-2; D call uncertain. Germline CDR1 and CDR2: SEHNR and FQNEAQ (reference sequence). V lost 4 bases and J lost 4, with 4 bases in between. The CDR3 consists of 11 residues. CDR3 DNA: TGTGCCAGCAGCTCATTCTATGGCTACACCTTC. Translated: CASSSFYGYTF.

The chain couples TRBV7-9 to TRBJ2-5, with a tentative D call TRBD2 (6 bases). The V and J ends lost 2 bases and 5 bases respectively, with 15 bases between them. This CDR3 has 15 amino acids. From germline, CDR1 is SEHNR and CDR2 FQNEAQ (reference sequence). The CDR3 nucleotides are TGTGCCAGCAGCTTATCTGGCGGGGTACCCGAGACCCAGTACTTC. It translates to CASSLSGGVPETQYF.

The chain couples TRBV28 to TRBJ2-1; D gene unclear. Germline V gene lookup returns CDR1 MDHEN and CDR2 SYDVKM. Trimming took 10 bases from V and 1 from J, leaving 17 bases between them. The length of the CDR3 is 15 residues. The CDR3 DNA follows: TGTGCCACCGACCCCTCTGGGTTATCCTACAATGAGCAGTTCTTC. As protein: CATDPSGLSYNEQFF.